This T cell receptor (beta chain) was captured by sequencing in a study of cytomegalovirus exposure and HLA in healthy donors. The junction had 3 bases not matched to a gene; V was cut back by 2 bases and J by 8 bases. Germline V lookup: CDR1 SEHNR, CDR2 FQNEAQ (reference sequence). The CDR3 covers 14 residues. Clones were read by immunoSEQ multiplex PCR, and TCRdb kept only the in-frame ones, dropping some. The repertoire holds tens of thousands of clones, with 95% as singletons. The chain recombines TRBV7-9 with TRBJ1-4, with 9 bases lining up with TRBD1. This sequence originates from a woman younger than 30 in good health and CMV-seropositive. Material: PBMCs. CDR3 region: CASSLRQGGEKLFF. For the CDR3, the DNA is TGTGCCAGCAGCTTAAGACAGGGGGGAGAAAAACTGTTTTTT.